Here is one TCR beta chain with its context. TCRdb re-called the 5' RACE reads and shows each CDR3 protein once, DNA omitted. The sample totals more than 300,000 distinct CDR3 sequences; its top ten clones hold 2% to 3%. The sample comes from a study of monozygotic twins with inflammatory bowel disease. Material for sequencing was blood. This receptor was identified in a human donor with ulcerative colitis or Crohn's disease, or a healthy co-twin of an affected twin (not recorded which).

The CDR3 reads CSARDPGAVSYEQYF. The chain is built from TRBV20-1 and TRBJ2-7; TCRdb's D call of TRBD1 is untestable without DNA. Germline V gives CDR1 DFQATT, CDR2 SNEGSKA (reference sequence). The CDR3 is 15 residues long.